This T cell receptor beta chain is from a study of cytomegalovirus exposure and HLA in healthy donors. On this clone: At one of its ends the junction is not consistent with the germline gene, which may arise from a read error.

PCR amplification relied on 60 Vbeta primers (plus 13 Jbeta primers). The method was immunoSEQ multiplex PCR; TCRdb's version includes in-frame clones alone and lacks a portion of them. The sample consists of about 170,000 clones, less than 80% of them appearing once. CDR1 is SEHNR and CDR2 is FQNEAQ in the germline V gene (reference sequence). This CDR3 is built from 13 residues. This rearrangement joins TRBV7-9 to TRBJ1-6; tentatively, D is TRBD1 (5 bases). The TCR was taken from a middle-aged man in good health and CMV-seronegative. The sample comprised PBMCs. CDR3 sequence: CSSSFGGSSPLHF. DNA for the CDR3: TGTTCCAGCAGCTTTGGGGGGTCATCACCCCTCCACTTT.